This T cell receptor beta chain was recorded in a study of blood T cell repertoires in COVID-19. Sequencing was performed with immunoSEQ multiplex PCR; in TCRdb, only in-frame clones are kept and a portion is missing. The repertoire consists of about 28,000 clones, with approximately 88% occurring once and the leading ten covering 7.9%. V dropped 0 bases and J dropped 1; count of bases not matched to a gene: 3. In germline, CDR1 is LGHDT, CDR2 YNNKEL (reference sequence). This CDR3 comprises 16 residues. The rearrangement links TRBV3-1 (or the pseudogene TRBV3-2) to TRBJ1-3; 7 bases line up with TRBD1. Sequencing was done on a sample of peripheral blood. The TCR sequence derives from a man in his 60s with COVID-19, enrolled during active disease. CDR3 sequence (DNA): TGTGCCAGCAGCCAAGACCCAGGGGGGTCTGGAAACACCATATATTTT. This gives the protein CASSQDPGGSGNTIYF.